A selection of T cell receptor beta chains follows, all from one sample in a study of regulatory T cells in long-lasting Graves disease. From the multiplex PCR reads, TCRdb called clonotypes with MiXCR, one entry per CDR3 protein. The sample yields around 460,000 distinct CDR3 sequences, around a fifth seen once. The sequenced sample was peripheral blood mononuclear cells (PBMCs), obtained when the disease was refractory, from a patient treated with antithyroid drugs. All receptors derive from a female donor with Graves disease. The CDR3 runs from the conserved cysteine through the conserved F or W. Each record gives: D gene, clone size, CDR3 length, J gene, V gene, CDR3 DNA, CDR3 protein. A D gene is named only where the DNA matches it firmly. Rows give clone size only sometimes, using once, few, many, or a class for an expanded clone.

>.|many|15|TRBJ2-7|TRBV11-1
TGTGCCAGCAGCTTGGGGGCAGCCCTCTCCTACGAGCAGTACTTC
CASSLGAALSYEQYF
>TRBD1|few|21|TRBJ2-6|TRBV9
TGTGCCAGCAGCGTGCGATTGAATGAACCGGGACAGGGGACCGGGGCCAACGTCCTGACTTTC
CASSVRLNEPGQGTGANVLTF
>TRBD1|.|17|TRBJ1-2|TRBV4-3
TGCGCCAGCAGCCAAGATAGAGGGACAGGGGGCAACTATGGCTACACCTTC
CASSQDRGTGGNYGYTF
>.|many|15|TRBJ1-1|TRBV11-3
TGTGCCAGCAGCTTAACCCGGGTGTGGTACACTGAAGCTTTCTTT
CASSLTRVWYTEAFF
>TRBD2|once|14|TRBJ2-1|TRBV6-2/TRBV6-3
TGTGCCAGCAGTGCCTTACTAGCGACTAATGAGCAGTTCTTC
CASSALLATNEQFF
>TRBD1|many|13|TRBJ2-7|TRBV28
TGTGCCAGCAGCCCGACAGGGGGCGACGAGCAGTACTTC
CASSPTGGDEQYF
>.|many|16|TRBJ1-2|TRBV7-2
TGTGCCAGCAGCTCTCCTCGTTTGATTGCGGGCTATGGCTACACCTTC
CASSSPRLIAGYGYTF
>TRBD2|few|16|TRBJ2-7|TRBV7-8
TGTGCCAGCAGCGGGGGACTAGCGGGGGTTCGGGGGGAGCAGTACTTC
CASSGGLAGVRGEQYF
>.|few|14|TRBJ2-7|TRBV19
TGTGCCAGTAGTATAGATCACTTATCCTACGAGCAGTACTTC
CASSIDHLSYEQYF
>TRBD1|.|12|TRBJ2-1|TRBV11-3
TGTGCCAGCAGCTACACAGGGGTTGAGCAGTTCTTC
CASSYTGVEQFF
>.|many|15|TRBJ1-1|TRBV6-5
TGTGCCAGCAGTTCCCCGGGACGGGGGAACACTGAAGCTTTCTTT
CASSSPGRGNTEAFF
>TRBD1|.|16|TRBJ2-5|TRBV20-1
TGCAGTGCTAAACCAGGGACAGCGTTCTACCAAGAGACCCAGTACTTC
CSAKPGTAFYQETQYF
>.|many|13|TRBJ2-4|TRBV13
TGTGCCAGCAGCACCCGACAGGAAAACATTCAGTACTTC
CASSTRQENIQYF
>.|many|13|TRBJ1-2|TRBV19
TGTGCCAGTAGCGTAGGGGACCCAAGGGGCTACACCTTC
CASSVGDPRGYTF
>TRBD2|.|15|TRBJ2-2|TRBV10-3
TGTGCCATCAGAGGTATAGCGGGGGACACCGGGGAGCTGTTTTTT
CAIRGIAGDTGELFF
>.|few|14|TRBJ2-2|TRBV6-4
TGTGCCAGCAGTGACACCTCAGGGCACGGGGAGCTGTTTTTT
CASSDTSGHGELFF
>.|many|13|TRBJ2-5|TRBV28
TGTGCCAGCAGCTTAGGACTTCAAGAGACCCAGTACTTC
CASSLGLQETQYF
>.|many|12|TRBJ2-7|TRBV28
TGTGCCTCCCTTGGGATCTCCTACGAGCAGTACTTC
CASLGISYEQYF
>.|few|15|TRBJ1-1|TRBV6-4
TGTGCCAGCAGGGAACAGACTTCGCTGGCTACTGAAGCTTTCTTT
CASREQTSLATEAFF
>.|many|15|TRBJ1-4|TRBV7-8
TGTGCCAGCAGTTTCAGGACCGAATCTAATGAAAAACTGTTTTTT
CASSFRTESNEKLFF
>TRBD2|many|15|TRBJ2-5|TRBV12-3/TRBV12-4
TGTGCCAGCAGCACGACTAGCGGAGGTCGGAAGACCCAGTACTTC
CASSTTSGGRKTQYF
>.|many|13|TRBJ2-7|TRBV28
TGTGCCAGCAGCGGGTCGGGGGGCCGGGAGCAGTACTTC
CASSGSGGREQYF
>.|once|14|TRBJ2-3|TRBV20-1
TGCAGTGCTAGATTAGAGGAGGGTACAGATACGCAGTATTTT
CSARLEEGTDTQYF
>TRBD2|few|14|TRBJ2-7|TRBV27
TGTGCCAGCAGTCTCTTCGGACTAGGCTACGAGCAGTACTTC
CASSLFGLGYEQYF
>.|.|14|TRBJ1-5|TRBV19
TGTGCCAGTATGAGGGGTATTAGCAATCAGCCCCAGCATTTT
CASMRGISNQPQHF
>.|many|15|TRBJ1-1|TRBV28
TGTGCCAGCAGCTCCCCGGGGGTAATGAACACTGAAGCTTTCTTT
CASSSPGVMNTEAFF
>.|many|13|TRBJ2-7|TRBV28
TGTGCCAGCAGCCTCGACGTGTCCTACGAGCAGTACTTC
CASSLDVSYEQYF
>TRBD1|.|16|TRBJ2-3|TRBV29-1
TGCAGCGTTCCCCGTACGACAGGGGCTAGCACAGATACGCAGTATTTT
CSVPRTTGASTDTQYF
>.|few|16|TRBJ1-5|TRBV20-1
TGCAGTGCTAGAGACTTGGTGACCCCGAGCAATCAGCCCCAGCATTTT
CSARDLVTPSNQPQHF
>.|.|16|TRBJ2-3|TRBV6-1
TGTGCCAGCAGCTATAGGGACGGTCATAGCACAGATACGCAGTATTTT
CASSYRDGHSTDTQYF
>TRBD2|few|13|TRBJ2-7|TRBV20-1
TGCAGCGCACGGAGCGGGAGTTTTTACGAGCAGTACTTC
CSARSGSFYEQYF
>.|.|11|TRBJ2-1|TRBV30
TGTGCCTGTGACCCGGGGAATGAGCAGTTCTTC
CACDPGNEQFF
>.|many|13|TRBJ1-5|TRBV6-1
TGTGCCAGCAGTGAAGAGACCCGTCAGCCCCAGCATTTT
CASSEETRQPQHF
>.|few|13|TRBJ1-2|TRBV5-1
TGCGCCAGCAGCTTGAGACAGTACTATGGCTACACCTTC
CASSLRQYYGYTF
>TRBD1|many|17|TRBJ1-1|TRBV6-1
TGTGCCAGCAGTGAAGCGCTCACAGGGGGTAAGAACACTGAAGCTTTCTTT
CASSEALTGGKNTEAFF
>.|few|14|TRBJ2-5|TRBV10-3
TGTGCCATCAGTCTTGAAGGACAGAGGGAGACCCAGTACTTC
CAISLEGQRETQYF
>TRBD1|many|13|TRBJ2-5|TRBV29-1
TGCAGCGTCGGCAGGACAGGGCAAGAGACCCAGTACTTC
CSVGRTGQETQYF
>.|few|14|TRBJ1-2|TRBV6-2/TRBV6-3
TGTGCCAGCAGTTACTCCCCGGCACGCGGTGGCTACACCTTC
CASSYSPARGGYTF
>.|.|11|TRBJ2-3|TRBV28
TGTGCCAGCAGTTTGAAAGATACGCAGTATTTT
CASSLKDTQYF
>.|many|15|TRBJ1-2|TRBV6-1
TGTGCCAGCACCGTCCCGGGGAGGGCCAACTATGGCTACACCTTC
CASTVPGRANYGYTF
>TRBD1|few|14|TRBJ2-1|TRBV6-1
TGTGCCAGCAGCGGGACAGGTGGAGACAATGAGCAGTTCTTC
CASSGTGGDNEQFF